A selection of T cell receptor beta chains follows, all from one sample in a study of shared clonotypes between healthy human individuals. Generated by immunoSEQ multiplex PCR, the TCRdb table keeps only in-frame clones and is missing some. The table shows nearly 1 million clones, with roughly 72% occurring only once. Sequenced material: memory CD4+ T cells sorted from blood. The receptors originated from a man aged 18 to 35 in good health. Both conserved end residues are part of each CDR3. The D gene is left open where the match is weak. Not all rows give a size; the values are once, few, many and, for expanded clones, a class.

d_call	v_call	clone_size	j_call	cdr3_aa	cdr3_nt
.	TRBV11-3	.	TRBJ2-7	CASGQGPTYEQYF	TGTGCCAGCGGACAAGGTCCGACCTACGAGCAGTACTTC
TRBD2	TRBV9	.	TRBJ2-3	CASSVVPGLAGTDTQYF	TGTGCCAGCAGCGTAGTCCCAGGACTAGCAGGCACAGATACGCAGTATTTT
.	TRBV19	.	TRBJ2-7	CASKQAASYEQYF	TGTGCCAGTAAGCAGGCAGCCTCCTACGAGCAGTACTTC
.	TRBV7-6	.	TRBJ1-5	CASSPTRNQPQHF	TGTGCCAGCAGCCCCACGAGGAATCAGCCCCAGCATTTT
TRBD2	TRBV5-6	.	TRBJ2-3	CASSFRLARPTDTQYF	TGTGCCAGCAGCTTCCGACTAGCGCGGCCCACAGATACGCAGTATTTT
.	TRBV9	.	TRBJ2-7	CASSPTVASAKDEQYF	TGTGCCAGCAGCCCCACTGTGGCTAGCGCGAAAGACGAGCAGTACTTC
.	TRBV19	.	TRBJ2-7	CASSIGERYEQYF	TGTGCCAGTAGTATTGGGGAGCGGTACGAGCAGTACTTC
TRBD2	TRBV4-1	once	TRBJ2-2	CASSQEQAGTSGRGNTGELFF	TGCGCCAGCAGCCAAGAGCAGGCAGGGACTAGCGGGAGGGGGAACACCGGGGAGCTGTTTTTT
.	TRBV5-1	.	TRBJ1-1	CASSLEVGYSAEAFF	TGCGCCAGCAGCTTGGAGGTAGGGTACAGCGCTGAAGCTTTCTTT
.	TRBV28	.	TRBJ2-7	CASSLIGASYGQYF	TGTGCCAGCAGCCTGATAGGGGCCTCCTACGGGCAGTACTTC
.	TRBV4-3	.	TRBJ2-5	CASSQQVRGETQYF	TGCGCCAGCAGCCAACAAGTACGCGGAGAGACCCAGTACTTC
.	TRBV23-1	.	TRBJ2-7	CASRGFGVYEQYF	TGCGCCAGCAGGGGCTTTGGGGTCTACGAGCAGTACTTC
.	TRBV28	.	TRBJ2-7	CASVSGTLRREQYF	TGTGCCAGTGTCTCCGGGACGCTCCGTCGAGAGCAGTACTTC
TRBD1	TRBV29-1	.	TRBJ1-1	CSVTVDRAQEEFF	TGCAGCGTTACGGTTGACAGGGCTCAGGAGGAGTTCTTT
.	TRBV4-1	.	TRBJ2-7	CASSQSTAGGTYEQYF	TGCGCCAGCAGCCAATCGACAGCCGGGGGTACCTACGAGCAGTACTTC
.	TRBV4-1	once	TRBJ2-7	CASSQAFQGLGEQYF	TGCGCCAGCAGCCAAGCCTTTCAGGGTTTGGGGGAGCAGTACTTC
.	TRBV10-3	.	TRBJ2-5	CAISRGNGGETQYF	TGTGCCATCAGCCGGGGTAACGGTGGGGAGACCCAGTACTTC
TRBD1	TRBV5-6	.	TRBJ1-5	CASSSGTGAVGNQPQHF	TGTGCCAGCAGCTCCGGGACAGGGGCGGTAGGCAATCAGCCCCAGCATTTT
.	TRBV14	.	TRBJ2-2	CASSQRLWSGELFF	TGTGCCAGCAGCCAACGGCTATGGTCCGGGGAGCTGTTTTTT
TRBD1	TRBV11-1	.	TRBJ1-6	CASSPWTGDSPLHF	TGTGCCAGCAGCCCCTGGACAGGGGATTCACCCCTCCACTTT
TRBD2	TRBV9	.	TRBJ2-1	CASSVFSGAGNEQFF	TGTGCCAGCAGCGTCTTCTCCGGAGCGGGGAATGAGCAGTTCTTC
.	TRBV9	.	TRBJ1-1	CASSVVGTGMNTEAFF	TGTGCCAGCAGCGTAGTGGGTACAGGGATGAACACTGAAGCTTTCTTT
.	TRBV15	.	TRBJ1-5	CATSRDLGDYSNQPQHF	TGTGCCACCAGCAGAGATCTGGGAGATTATAGCAATCAGCCCCAGCATTTT
.	TRBV11-2	.	TRBJ2-1	CASSSMGVEGDEQFF	TGTGCCAGCAGCTCGATGGGGGTTGAAGGGGATGAGCAGTTCTTC
TRBD1	TRBV28	once	TRBJ1-6	CASSPTGGLSPLHF	TGTGCCAGCAGCCCGACAGGGGGGTTATCACCCCTCCACTTT
.	TRBV5-1	.	TRBJ2-5	CASSLGEETQYF	TGCGCCAGCAGCTTGGGGGAAGAGACCCAGTACTTC
.	TRBV30	.	TRBJ2-1	CAWTGDDGEQFF	TGTGCCTGGACGGGAGATGACGGTGAGCAGTTCTTC
TRBD1	TRBV6-1	once	TRBJ1-5	CASSRDRGQPQHF	TGTGCCAGCAGCCGGGACAGGGGTCAGCCCCAGCATTTT
.	TRBV28	.	TRBJ2-1	CASSLGGAFSYNEQFF	TGTGCCAGCAGTTTAGGGGGGGCCTTTTCCTACAATGAGCAGTTCTTC
TRBD1	TRBV7-2	.	TRBJ1-6	CASSLQGDSSPLHF	TGTGCCAGCAGCCTACAGGGGGACAGTTCACCCCTCCACTTT
.	TRBV2	.	TRBJ1-2	CASSERNRGYTF	TGTGCCAGCAGTGAAAGGAATCGGGGCTACACCTTC
TRBD1	TRBV5-6	few	TRBJ2-7	CASSTPGTGSAEQYF	TGTGCCAGCAGCACTCCCGGGACAGGGAGCGCCGAGCAGTACTTC
.	TRBV28	.	TRBJ2-2	CASSARRGVNTGELFF	TGTGCCAGCAGTGCCCGGAGAGGGGTAAACACCGGGGAGCTGTTTTTT
.	TRBV4-3	.	TRBJ2-1	CASSQDNRYNEQFF	TGCGCCAGCAGCCAAGATAACAGATACAATGAGCAGTTCTTC
.	TRBV30	.	TRBJ2-5	CAWSVEAGTSETQYF	TGTGCCTGGAGTGTAGAGGCAGGCACATCGGAGACCCAGTACTTC
.	TRBV6-1	few	TRBJ1-5	CASSEVPRQPQHF	TGTGCCAGCAGTGAAGTTCCCCGACAGCCCCAGCATTTT
.	TRBV10-3	.	TRBJ2-2	CAISDRVGTSNTGELFF	TGTGCCATCAGTGATCGGGTGGGAACCTCGAACACCGGGGAGCTGTTTTTT
.	TRBV6-1	.	TRBJ1-6	CASTESPGGGSPLHF	TGTGCCAGCACCGAGAGCCCCGGCGGAGGTTCACCCCTCCACTTT
.	TRBV7-8	.	TRBJ2-1	CASSSHRGRALNEQFF	TGTGCCAGCAGCTCCCACAGGGGGAGGGCCCTCAATGAGCAGTTCTTC
.	TRBV11-3	.	TRBJ2-3	CASSAQGDTQYF	TGTGCCAGCAGCGCACAAGGAGATACGCAGTATTTT
.	TRBV4-1	.	TRBJ2-7	CASSQDNPVYEQYF	TGCGCCAGCAGCCAAGACAACCCGGTCTACGAGCAGTACTTC
TRBD2	TRBV9	.	TRBJ2-7	CASSAGLAGMRNEQYF	TGTGCCAGCAGCGCCGGATTAGCGGGAATGAGGAACGAGCAGTACTTC
TRBD1	TRBV7-7	.	TRBJ2-5	CASSRDSQETQYF	TGTGCTAGCAGCCGGGACAGCCAAGAGACCCAGTACTTC
.	TRBV7-9	.	TRBJ1-4	CASSFGGSNEKLFF	TGTGCCAGCAGCTTCGGCGGATCTAATGAAAAACTGTTTTTT
.	TRBV18	.	TRBJ1-5	CASSPYGGTHQPQHF	TGTGCCAGCTCACCATACGGGGGCACCCATCAGCCCCAGCATTTT
.	TRBV5-5	many	TRBJ1-4	CASSYLPTGGGREKLFF	TGTGCCAGCAGCTATCTCCCAACGGGGGGAGGTCGTGAAAAACTGTTTTTT
.	TRBV19	few	TRBJ1-1	CASGNTEAFF	TGTGCCAGTGGTAACACTGAAGCTTTCTTT
.	TRBV18	.	TRBJ2-7	CASSPRTGSYEQYF	TGTGCCAGCTCTCCCAGGACTGGTTCCTACGAGCAGTACTTC
.	TRBV19	.	TRBJ2-7	CASSTRQGLQYF	TGTGCCAGTAGTACCCGACAGGGACTACAGTACTTC
.	TRBV7-2	.	TRBJ2-5	CASSLGAAETQYF	TGTGCCAGCAGCTTAGGTGCGGCTGAGACCCAGTACTTC
.	TRBV6-5	.	TRBJ1-1	CASSPFRGAEAFF	TGTGCCAGCAGTCCTTTCCGTGGCGCTGAAGCTTTCTTT
.	TRBV6-1	.	TRBJ2-2	CASRAGGRTGELFF	TGTGCCAGCAGGGCAGGGGGGAGGACCGGGGAGCTGTTTTTT